This T cell receptor beta chain was found in a study of regulatory T cells in long-lasting Graves disease. Time point indicated: persistent/refractory GD, antithyroid drugs over 5 years with positive TRAb. RNA from PBMCs was the source of the TCR library. The V gene lost 4 bases and the J gene lost 2 bases, with 12 bases spanning the gap. This CDR3 region has 15 residues. In germline, CDR1 is SGHAT, CDR2 FQNNGV. Regarding this clonotype: Its antigen is undetermined.

Whole-study results and caveats: Thyroid tissue was not sampled; only peripheral blood was. Persistent disease was characterized by preferential usage of TRBV28, TRBJ1-2 and TRBJ2-5. Between persistent patients, about 2,500 public clonotypes were shared, exceeding the approximately 870 shared between new patients.

According to the study, TCR beta libraries were built with iRepertoire HTBI primers and CDR3-region Arm-PCR. TCRdb fed the multiplex PCR reads into MiXCR, producing one record per CDR3 protein. The sample records more than 650,000 distinct CDR3 sequences, around 32% being singletons. This receptor was identified in a female donor with Graves disease. Sequences were derived from peripheral blood mononuclear cells (PBMCs), sampled when the disease was refractory, from a patient treated with antithyroid drugs. The V call is TRBV11-2, the J call TRBJ2-1; D is ambiguous. Here the CDR3 DNA reads TGTGCCAGCAGCTCGGACCTGGATACCTACAATGAGCAGTTCTTC. It is translated as CASSSDLDTYNEQFF.